The sequence of this T cell receptor (beta chain) was determined in a study of Tregs in tolerant kidney transplant recipients. Trimming shortened V by 0 bases and J by 9 bases, and 11 bases separated the two germline ends. The CDR3 is made up of 13 amino acids. CDR1 and CDR2 from the germline V gene are LNHNV and YYDKDF (reference sequence). Clones were read by immunoSEQ multiplex PCR, and TCRdb kept only the in-frame ones, dropping some. The sample lists approximately 65,000 clones; about four fifths were seen once. Unstimulated Tregs (CD4+CD25+CD127-) and CD4+CD25- non-Tregs were sorted from PBMCs.

The TCR comes from a human donor in good health. This chain joins TRBV15 and TRBJ1-1; the D gene is possibly TRBD1 (5 bases). Source material: CD4+ T cells from blood. This CDR3 is CATSRDVGAQAFF. DNA for the CDR3: TGTGCCACCAGCAGAGATGTAGGGGCGCAAGCTTTCTTT.